The present entry profiles one T cell receptor beta chain with its context. The V end lost 4 bases, the J end lost 6 bases, and 21 bases lay between the germline ends. Germline CDR1 reads LNHDA; CDR2 reads SQIVND (reference sequence). The length of the CDR3 is 16 residues. The assay was immunoSEQ multiplex PCR, and TCRdb's table has in-frame clones only and misses some. The table shows 100,000 to 150,000 clones, with 70% to 90% occurring only once. This sample was taken from a study of control samples from healthy donors and cancer patients. The V and J genes are TRBV19 and TRBJ1-1; TRBD1 might be the D (5 bases). This TCR derives from a man between 45 and 60 years old in good health. Source material: blood. CDR3 in DNA: TGTGCCAGTAGTACGGGGTGGGACGGAGTGAAAGCTGAAGCTTTCTTT. This codes for CASSTGWDGVKAEAFF.